These 8 T cell receptor beta chains originate from one sample sequenced in a study of Graves' ophthalmopathy and Graves' hyperthyroidism. The authors amplified TCR beta CDR3 regions from RNA transcripts. An opening RT-PCR round employed HTBI primers and preceded a second-round multiplex PCR. TCRdb recomputed calls from the multiplex PCR reads with MiXCR, one row per CDR3 protein. Here the sample spans approximately 1.2 million distinct CDR3 sequences, about 36% being singletons. Sequencing was performed on peripheral blood or thyroid tissue (not recorded which). The source of these receptors is an adult man with Graves' hyperthyroidism.

This clonotype was counted at least ten times. The V call is TRBV7-8, the J call TRBJ2-7, with D hard to call. The ends were cut back, 1 base at V and 10 bases at J, with 14 bases in the middle. The CDR3 consists of 13 residues. Germline V lookup: CDR1 SGHVS, CDR2 FQNEAQ. The CDR3 DNA follows: TGTGCCAGCAGCTTAGGTAACCGGGCCATCCAGTACTTC. The encoded protein is CASSLGNRAIQYF. Drawing the rest from reference TRBV7-8 and TRBJ2-7, the complete variable domain is GAGVSQSPRYKVAKRGQDVALRCDPISGHVSLFWYQQALGQGPEFLTYFQNEAQLDKSGLPSDRFFAERPEGSVSTLKIQRTQQEDSAVYLCASSLGNRAIQYFGPGTRLTVT.

In the case of this clonotype: It may be a read error: a sequence one base away is much more abundant. The CDR3 DNA is TGCAGTGCGCTAGCGGAGTCAATAGAGACCCAGTACTTC. Its protein product is CSALAESIETQYF. The V gene is TRBV20-1, the J gene TRBJ2-5, with TRBD2 identical over 7 bases. CDR1 and CDR2 (germline): DFQATT, SNEGSKA (reference sequence). With 6 bases clipped from V and 4 bases from J, the junction kept 8 bases outside the gene matches. The CDR3 extends over 13 amino acids.

The chain carries TRBV9 and TRBJ1-5; no definite D call. CDR1 and CDR2 from the germline V gene are SGDLS and YYNGEE. CDR3 length: 16 amino acids. V lost 0 bases and J 3 bases, leaving 13 bases between the germline ends. The CDR3 loop is CASSVAEGGPNQPQHF. CDR3 coding DNA: TGTGCCAGCAGCGTAGCTGAGGGTGGCCCCAATCAGCCCCAGCATTTT.

This clonotype was observed many times. J is TRBJ1-5 and V is TRBV12-3 or TRBV12-4, with D maybe TRBD1 (6 bases). The CDR3 consists of 14 residues. Between the trimmed V and J ends, which lost 2 bases and 5 bases, there was a span of 10 bases. This CDR3 is CASSLKGGDQPQHF. The DNA for the CDR3 is TGTGCCAGCAGTTTAAAGGGGGGAGATCAGCCCCAGCATTTT.

V gene TRBV15 combines with J gene TRBJ1-5; 9 nucleotides match TRBD1. From germline, CDR1 is LNHNV and CDR2 YYDKDF (reference sequence). The CDR3 has 16 residues. V gave up 6 bases and J gave up 5 bases; unmatched junction bases: 11. CDR3 region: CATRGDRGTGHQPQHF. The CDR3 DNA is TGTGCCACCAGGGGCGACAGGGGGACAGGCCATCAGCCCCAGCATTTT.

This clonotype was counted a single time. Since no conserved phenylalanine or tryptophan closes the CDR3, a read error is the likely cause. No DNA is shown, since the ends of the CDR3 on it are uncertain; the CDR3 is the one TCRdb lists. V and J are TRBV2 and TRBJ2-5; the table's TRBD1 call for D was not verified on the DNA. The CDR3 is 8 residues long, counting both termini. CDR1 is SNHLY and CDR2 is FYNNEI in the germline V gene. CDR3 sequence reads: CASSRGRV.

With regard to this clonotype: Sequence at one end of the junction differs from germline and may be a read error. The CDR3 here is CASSYLGTNEQYF. CDR3 DNA sequence: TGTGCCAGCAGTTACCTGGGAACGAACGAGCAGTACTTC. The gene calls are TRBV10-2 and TRBJ2-7; D is uncertain. Germline CDR1 is WSHSY and CDR2 is SAAADI. The CDR3 is 13 residues long.

The chain employs TRBV12-3 or TRBV12-4 and TRBJ2-2, with D possibly TRBD1 on 6 matching bases. V shed 3 bases and J shed 2 bases, with 10 bases lying between them. The CDR3 runs 15 residues. DNA of the CDR3: TGTGCCAGCAGTTTTACACAGGGAAACACCGGGGAGCTGTTTTTT. Protein: CASSFTQGNTGELFF.